Listed below are T cell receptor beta chains from one sample, sequenced in a study of T cell changes during pregnancy in multiple sclerosis. Profiled with immunoSEQ multiplex PCR; TCRdb holds only in-frame clones, not every one. The sample records about 28,000 clones, about 93% being singletons. The sample consisted of CD8+ T cells from peripheral blood mononuclear cells, taken before pregnancy. Every receptor here comes from a female donor with multiple sclerosis, enrolled in a pregnancy study. CDR3s include the opening cysteine and the closing phenylalanine or tryptophan. D genes are given only for firm matches. A clone size is listed for some rows: how often the clone was seen (once, few, many), or a class if it is expanded.

clone_size	v_call	d_call	j_call	cdr3_aa	cdr3_nt
NA	TRBV28	TRBD2	TRBJ2-4	CASSLTSGRVSDIQYF	TGTGCCAGCAGCCTGACTAGCGGGAGAGTTTCAGACATTCAGTACTTC
once	TRBV7-9	TRBD2	TRBJ2-7	CASSFPTSGRAFSSYEQYF	TGTGCCAGCAGCTTCCCCACTAGCGGGAGGGCCTTCAGCTCCTACGAGCAGTACTTC
NA	TRBV27	NA	TRBJ2-1	CASSVQGNEQFF	TGTGCCAGCAGTGTACAGGGCAATGAGCAGTTCTTC
NA	TRBV4-3	TRBD2	TRBJ2-1	CASSQDQGGNEQFF	TGCGCCAGCAGCCAAGATCAGGGAGGGAATGAGCAGTTCTTC
NA	TRBV15	TRBD1	TRBJ1-2	CATSTFRQGIANYGYTF	TGTGCCACCAGCACCTTCCGACAGGGGATAGCTAACTATGGCTACACCTTC
NA	TRBV13	NA	TRBJ2-1	CASSREGSWEQFF	TGTGCCAGCAGCCGAGAAGGTAGCTGGGAGCAGTTCTTC
NA	TRBV6-1	TRBD1	TRBJ2-7	CASSVPGQGHYEQYF	TGTGCCAGCAGTGTACCGGGACAGGGACACTACGAGCAGTACTTC
few	TRBV5-5	TRBD1	TRBJ2-7	CASSWDRGLEQYF	TGTGCCAGCAGCTGGGACAGGGGGCTCGAGCAGTACTTC
NA	TRBV5-1	TRBD2	TRBJ2-2	CASSLNSFMSLAGDTGELFF	TGCGCCAGCAGCTTGAATTCCTTTATGTCACTAGCGGGAGACACCGGGGAGCTGTTTTTT
NA	TRBV11-2	TRBD1	TRBJ2-1	CASSLDRGFGYEQFF	TGTGCCAGCAGCTTGGACAGGGGGTTTGGGTATGAGCAGTTCTTC
NA	TRBV27	TRBD1	TRBJ1-3	CASSSTGAGNTIYF	TGTGCCAGCAGTTCGACAGGGGCTGGAAACACCATATATTTT
NA	TRBV7-3	NA	TRBJ2-7	CASSLFGGDYEQYF	TGTGCCAGCAGCCTCTTTGGCGGGGACTACGAGCAGTACTTC
NA	TRBV18	NA	TRBJ2-2	CGGTANANTGELFF	TGTGGGGGGACTGCTAACGCGAACACCGGGGAGCTGTTTTTT
NA	TRBV9	NA	TRBJ2-7	CASSDGDEQYF	TGTGCCAGCAGCGACGGGGACGAGCAGTACTTC
NA	TRBV30	NA	TRBJ2-5	CAWSDRQETQYF	TGTGCCTGGAGTGACAGACAAGAGACCCAGTACTTC
NA	TRBV7-9	NA	TRBJ1-2	CASSFGGGPNYGYTF	TGTGCCAGCAGCTTTGGCGGGGGGCCTAACTATGGCTACACCTTC
NA	TRBV5-4	NA	TRBJ2-1	CASSLLQGSYNEQFF	TGTGCCAGCAGCTTGCTCCAGGGATCCTACAATGAGCAGTTCTTC
NA	TRBV5-4	NA	TRBJ2-7	CASSLVGRSSYEQYF	TGTGCCAGCAGCTTGGTTGGCAGAAGCTCCTACGAGCAGTACTTC
NA	TRBV7-6	NA	TRBJ1-5	CASSLQGVQPQHF	TGTGCCAGCTCTTTACAGGGCGTTCAGCCCCAGCATTTT
NA	TRBV28	TRBD2	TRBJ2-5	CASSFPQASGRAGETQYF	TGTGCCAGCAGTTTTCCCCAGGCTAGCGGGAGGGCCGGAGAGACCCAGTACTTC
NA	TRBV19	NA	TRBJ1-1	CASSIQETNTEAFF	TGTGCCAGTAGTATACAGGAAACGAACACTGAAGCTTTCTTT
NA	TRBV9	TRBD2	TRBJ2-7	CASSVAGTSDSYEQYF	TGTGCCAGCAGCGTAGCTGGGACTAGCGACTCCTACGAGCAGTACTTC
NA	TRBV27	TRBD1	TRBJ2-7	CASSILDRDEQYF	TGTGCCAGCAGTATCTTGGACAGGGACGAGCAGTACTTC
NA	TRBV27	TRBD1	TRBJ2-2	CASSLYGTADLFF	TGTGCCAGCAGTTTATACGGGACAGCAGACCTGTTTTTT
NA	TRBV7-9	NA	TRBJ2-1	CASSSHRASFYEQFF	TGTGCCAGCAGCTCCCACCGAGCGTCCTTCTATGAGCAGTTCTTC
NA	TRBV21-1	NA	TRBJ1-1	CASSKDGGQVVEAFF	TGTGCCAGCAGCAAAGATGGCGGGCAGGTAGTTGAAGCTTTCTTT
NA	TRBV6-5	NA	TRBJ2-1	CASSMTGGEYNEQFF	TGTGCCAGCAGTATGACCGGAGGCGAATACAATGAGCAGTTCTTC
NA	TRBV7-6	TRBD2	TRBJ2-7	CASSQRTSRHEQYF	TGTGCCAGCAGCCAAAGGACTAGCCGGCACGAGCAGTACTTC
NA	TRBV2	NA	TRBJ2-2	CASSVWREGSGELFF	TGTGCCAGCAGTGTTTGGCGGGAAGGATCCGGGGAGCTGTTTTTT
many	TRBV6-4	TRBD2	TRBJ2-3	CASSDLGLATDTQYF	TGTGCCAGCAGTGACTTGGGACTAGCGACAGATACGCAGTATTTT